The 5 T cell receptor beta chains given below trace back to one sample, sequenced in a study of blood T cell repertoires in COVID-19. Clones were sequenced by immunoSEQ multiplex PCR, and TCRdb holds only the in-frame ones, with some missing. The data contain 200,000 to 250,000 clones, about 90% of them singletons. The sample taken for sequencing was peripheral blood. The receptors derive from a woman aged 18-30 years who had recovered from COVID-19.

The rearrangement joins TRBV24-1 to TRBJ2-1, with 11 positions matching TRBD1. Germline CDR1 and CDR2: KGHDR and SFDVKD. Trimming took 4 bases from V and 9 from J; bases not matched to a gene: 16. The CDR3 has 18 residues. CDR3 residues: CATSDTRGGDRGFGEQFF. The CDR3 DNA sequence: TGTGCCACCAGTGACACCAGGGGCGGGGACAGGGGGTTCGGTGAGCAGTTCTTC.

The J gene is TRBJ1-2, the V gene TRBV23-1, with TRBD1 identical over 9 bases. TRBV23-1 counts as an open reading frame of uncertain function. The CDR3 runs to 16 residues. V dropped 2 bases and J dropped 7; count of bases not matched to a gene: 11. Written as DNA, the CDR3 is TGCGCCAGCAGTCAAACCTCCGGGACAGGGTTCGGTGGCTACACCTTC. Translating it yields CASSQTSGTGFGGYTF.

The chain uses TRBV7-2 and TRBJ2-2; 7 bases map to TRBD2. This CDR3 comprises 15 residues. V dropped 1 base and J dropped 9; count of bases not matched to a gene: 8. The germline CDR1 and CDR2 sequences are SGHTA and FQGNSA. The CDR3 sequence is CASSLGPGTIRELFF. DNA of the CDR3: TGTGCCAGCAGCTTAGGACCAGGGACTATCAGGGAGCTGTTTTTT.

The chain carries TRBV6-2 or TRBV6-3 and TRBJ1-6, with D perhaps TRBD1 (6 bases). Between the trimmed V and J ends, which lost 4 bases and 5 bases, there was a span of 9 bases. The length of the CDR3 is 14 residues. Germline CDR1 is MNHEY and CDR2 is SVGEGT. CDR3 in DNA: TGTGCCAGCAGTTTGGACAGCAATAATTCACCCCTCCACTTT. Protein product: CASSLDSNNSPLHF.

V is TRBV5-4 and J is TRBJ1-1; the match to TRBD1 covers 7 bases. The CDR3 is made up of 13 amino acids. The V gene end was trimmed by 4 bases and the J gene end by 11 bases; junction bases not matched to a gene: 11. CDR1 and CDR2 (germline): SGHNT, YYREEE (reference sequence). CDR3 in amino acids: CASSETTGEWAFF. The CDR3 DNA follows: TGTGCCAGCAGCGAAACCACAGGGGAGTGGGCTTTCTTT.